A single T cell receptor (beta chain) is shown here with its context. These data originate in a study of shared clonotypes between healthy human individuals. Study background: Donors, aged 18 to 49, were two women and three men.

Some clones are missing from TCRdb's copy, which holds only in-frame ones; the method was immunoSEQ multiplex PCR. The sample consists of 780,000 or so clones, just under 75% of them appearing once. Germline V gene sequence: CDR1 MNHNY, CDR2 SVGAGI (reference sequence). The CDR3 is 13 residues long. Trimming took off 6 bases at V and 5 bases at J, with 12 bases between the two ends. The chain carries TRBV6-6 and TRBJ2-3; the D is unclear. This clonotype originated in a woman in her twenties or thirties in good health. The sample was memory CD4+ T cells sorted from blood. Subset given: CD45RA-negative fraction. CDR3 sequence reads: CASSSGRGDTQYF. The DNA of the CDR3 is TGTGCCAGCAGCTCCGGACGTGGAGATACGCAGTATTTT.